This T cell receptor beta chain appears in the sequencing data of a study of T cells in Graves' hyperthyroidism and ophthalmopathy. About the study: Peripheral blood was obtained at initial diagnosis, preceding any treatment.

Newly diagnosed hyperthyroidism patients aged 18 to 65 years had disease lasting under 2 months. A patient was excluded if there was uncontrolled infection, other autoimmune disease, pregnancy or lactation. This clonotype was seen repeatedly, ten times or more. This CDR3 is built from 14 residues. Germline trimming cut 3 bases from V and 2 bases from J; bases unmatched to any gene: 2. Authors of the study amplified TCR beta CDR3 regions from RNA transcripts. The HTBI primer set served for first-round RT-PCR of the TCR CDR3. TCRdb itself ran the multiplex PCR reads through MiXCR, one entry per CDR3 protein. The top ten clones hold approximately 24% of a sample with about 160,000 distinct CDR3 sequences, over 8% of them seen once.

The sequenced sample was blood. This sequence joins TRBV12-3 or TRBV12-4 and TRBJ1-2, with 8 bases fitting TRBD1. The sequence derives from a woman aged 18-29 years with Graves' hyperthyroidism that later progressed to Graves' ophthalmopathy. CDR3 sequence (DNA): TGTGCCAGCAGTTTGACAGGGGTAAACTATGGCTACACCTTC. Translated, it gives CASSLTGVNYGYTF.